The 11 T cell receptor beta chains given below trace back to one sample, sequenced in a study of T cell responses to AZD1222 COVID-19 vaccine. This table comes from immunoSEQ multiplex PCR, and its TCRdb copy is limited to in-frame clones, with some not included. This table has roughly 120,000 clones, 85% to 90% appearing once. Here the sequenced sample was peripheral blood, taken on day 0 of AZD1222 vaccination. The receptors stem from an adult in good health.

The genes are TRBV7-9 and TRBJ2-1, with D possibly matching TRBD2 (6 bases). This CDR3 has 15 amino acids. Trimming cost V 7 bases and J 4 bases, with 17 bases left between them. Germline V gives CDR1 SEHNR, CDR2 FQNEAQ (reference sequence). CDR3 residues: CASTGGVAVYNEQFF. The CDR3 DNA reads as TGTGCCAGCACCGGAGGAGTAGCGGTATACAATGAGCAGTTCTTC.

The V and J genes are TRBV15 and TRBJ2-2; TRBD2 agrees at 13 bases. The germline V gene encodes CDR1 LNHNV and CDR2 YYDKDF (reference sequence). CDR3 length: 19 residues. J was trimmed by 5 bases and V by 1 base; bases with no gene match: 10. The CDR3 is CATSRAQLAGGPETGELFF. DNA for the CDR3: TGTGCCACCAGCAGAGCCCAACTAGCGGGAGGGCCGGAGACCGGGGAGCTGTTTTTT.

V usage is TRBV29-1 and J usage is TRBJ2-2; the match to TRBD2 covers 10 bases. CDR1 SQVTM and CDR2 ANQGSEA come from the germline V gene. V lost 5 bases, J lost 4 bases, and 7 bases stayed unmatched. The CDR3 is made up of 15 amino acids. CDR3 sequence: CSVIRLAGVTGELFF. The DNA of the CDR3 is TGCAGCGTTATTCGGCTAGCGGGGGTCACCGGGGAGCTGTTTTTT.

The V and J genes are TRBV3-1 (or the pseudogene TRBV3-2) and TRBJ2-2; tentative D call: TRBD1 (6 bases). The CDR3 is 17 amino acids. Germline values: CDR1 LGHDT, CDR2 YNNKEL (reference sequence). Trimming removed 1 base at V and 2 bases at J, with 14 bases between. This CDR3 reads CASSQAGRGANTGELFF. CDR3 coding DNA: TGTGCCAGCAGCCAAGCCGGCAGGGGCGCTAACACCGGGGAGCTGTTTTTT.

This rearrangement joins TRBV27 to TRBJ2-7; 9 positions agree with TRBD2. This CDR3 is built from 14 residues. CDR1 and CDR2 (germline): MNHEY, SMNVEV (reference sequence). The trim removed 1 base at V and 2 bases at J, leaving 0 bases unmatched. CDR3 DNA sequence: TGTGCCAGCAGTTTATTAGCGGGGGCCTACGAGCAGTACTTC. The encoded protein is CASSLLAGAYEQYF.

The J gene is TRBJ2-6, the V gene TRBV3-1 (or the pseudogene TRBV3-2); D might be TRBD1 (6 bases). Trimming removed 7 bases from V and 4 bases from J, with 11 bases in between. Germline CDR1 reads LGHDT; CDR2 reads YNNKEL (reference sequence). The CDR3 runs to 14 residues. CDR3 protein: CASKTGTGANVLTF. CDR3 bases: TGTGCCAGCAAAACAGGGACGGGGGCCAACGTCCTGACTTTC.

The rearrangement links TRBV21-1 to TRBJ2-1; no DNA check was done on the table's D call, TRBD2. TRBV21-1 is listed as a pseudogene. The CDR3 loop spans 17 amino acids. CDR3 sequence (DNA): TGTGCCAGCAGCAAAGCCGGGACTAGCGGGAGGCTCAATGAGCAGTTCTTC. This gives the protein CASSKAGTSGRLNEQFF.

This sequence joins TRBV19 and TRBJ2-1, with 12 bases that match TRBD2. The germline V gene encodes CDR1 LNHDA and CDR2 SQIVND (reference sequence). V was pared by 1 base and J by 8 bases, with 9 bases of the junction left unmatched. The CDR3 totals 17 residues. CDR3 nucleotides: TGTGCCAGTAGTATAGTTGTCGGGACTAGCGGGCTATATGAGCAGTTCTTC. The encoded protein is CASSIVVGTSGLYEQFF. Filled out from reference TRBV19 and TRBJ2-1, the complete variable domain reads DGGITQSPKYLFRKEGQNVTLSCEQNLNHDAMYWYRQDPGQGLRLIYYSQIVNDFQKGDIAEGYSVSREKKESFPLTVTSAQKNPTAFYLCASSIVVGTSGLYEQFFGPGTRLTVL.

The chain is built from TRBV5-6 and TRBJ2-1; a possible D gene is TRBD2 (6 bases). CDR3 length: 16 amino acids. Germline V lookup: CDR1 SGHDT, CDR2 YYEEEE. CDR3 nucleotides: TGTGCTGCACTTGGAGGCTCGGCGGGGCTAAACAATGAGCAGTTCTTC. Its translation: CAALGGSAGLNNEQFF.

V is TRBV30 and J is TRBJ1-2; D gene unclear. CDR3 length: 13 amino acids. Germline V gene data show CDR1 as GTSNPN and CDR2 as SVGIG (reference sequence). Trimming took off 2 bases at V and 7 bases at J, with 14 bases between the two ends. The CDR3 nucleotides are TGTGCCTGGAGTAGAGACCGACCTATTGGCTACACCTTC. The encoded protein is CAWSRDRPIGYTF.

This chain connects TRBV6-6 to TRBJ1-2, with D unclear. V was pared by 6 bases and J by 8 bases, with 16 bases between. The CDR3 is 13 residues long. Germline V lookup: CDR1 MNHNY, CDR2 SVGAGI (reference sequence). Here the CDR3 DNA reads TGTGCCAGCAGCCGGGAAGACGCTCGAGGCTACACCTTC. Translated, it gives CASSREDARGYTF.